Reported below is one T cell receptor (beta chain). Its cognate antigen is unknown. Assay: immunoSEQ multiplex PCR; the TCRdb copy retains only in-frame clones and omits some. The sample has 250,000 to 350,000 clones, about 72% seen once. This entry is derived from a study of cytotoxic CD8 clonotypes in ibrutinib-treated CLL. Regarding the study as a whole: Clonality rose at ibrutinib response, held steady in sustained remission, and fell toward baseline at progression.

The germline V gene has CDR1 SGHDN and CDR2 FVKESK. The CDR3 spans 13 residues. Trimming at V came to 4 bases and at J to 5 bases, leaving 4 bases not matched to a gene. Library input was roughly 1.9 micrograms of DNA from cryopreserved PBMCs. This TCR came from a human donor with chronic lymphocytic leukemia. Specimen: PBMCs, collected at disease progression, from a patient treated with ibrutinib. The chain recombines TRBV14 with TRBJ1-2; TRBD1 aligns across 7 bases. In nucleotides, the CDR3 is TGTGCCAGCAGCCCGGGACAGAAATATGGCTACACCTTC. It translates to CASSPGQKYGYTF. The entire variable domain, with the rest obtained from reference TRBV14 and TRBJ1-2, is as follows: EAGVTQFPSHSVIEKGQTVTLRCDPISGHDNLYWYRRVMGKEIKFLLHFVKESKQDESGMPNNRFLAERTGGTYSTLKVQPAELEDSGVYFCASSPGQKYGYTFGSGTRLTVV.